This T cell receptor beta chain was recorded in a study of PD-L1 blockade in urothelial cancer. Study summary: Blood drawn 3 weeks (second dose) and 6 weeks after treatment start was analyzed. Across blood samples, T cells had a median count of about 140,000.

Clones were read by immunoSEQ multiplex PCR, and TCRdb kept only the in-frame ones, dropping some. The sample has some 71,000 clones; around 85% are singletons. General observations from the study: Survival was better when pretreatment blood TCR clonality fell below the median.

Time point denoted: pretreatment peripheral blood. Note on this clone: Its antigen remains unidentified.

The TCR originated in a man aged 35-49 years with urothelial cancer. The sequencing used PBMCs, collected around atezolizumab (anti-PD-L1) treatment.

As DNA, the CDR3 is TGCGCCAGCAGCCCCCAAATTCCAGGGGCGGGCACCGGGGAGCTGTTTTTT. Translation gives CASSPQIPGAGTGELFF. V is TRBV4-1 and J is TRBJ2-2, with D possibly matching TRBD1 (6 bases). CDR3 length: 17 amino acids. Germline CDR1 reads MGHRA; CDR2 reads YSYEKL. V was clipped by 4 bases and J by 4 bases, with 19 bases between them.